Listed here are 6 T cell receptor beta chains from one sample, sequenced in a study of patients and donors after allogeneic stem cell transplantation. TCRdb reprocessed the RT-PCR reads via MiXCR and lists one record per CDR3 protein. The sample has about a million distinct CDR3 sequences, 15% to 20% seen once. The sequenced material came from blood, either unsorted or a sorted T cell fraction (not recorded which). These TCRs come from a human donor who was either an allogeneic HSCT recipient or a stem cell or donor lymphocyte infusion donor (not recorded which). It is not recorded whose cells these are; they may come from a transplant donor.

This clonotype has just a few counts. A junction boundary mismatches the germline segment, possibly from a read error. The chain is built from TRBV12-3 or TRBV12-4 and TRBJ2-1; 13 bases agree with TRBD2. The CDR3 has 15 amino acids. The CDR3 coding sequence is TGTGCGAGCAGTTTATGGGGACTAGCGGGAATGGGGCAGTTCTTC. The encoded protein is CASSLWGLAGMGQFF.

The chain is built from TRBV6-5 and TRBJ2-7, with 7 positions matching TRBD1. Germline CDR1 reads MNHEY; CDR2 reads SVGAGI. The CDR3 loop spans 15 amino acids. The ends lost 2 bases at V and 5 bases at J; junction bases unmatched: 9. The CDR3 DNA is TGTGCCAGCAGTTACCTAACACAGGGGAGACACGAGCAGTACTTC. It translates to CASSYLTQGRHEQYF.

This rearrangement joins TRBV16 to TRBJ2-7; TRBD1 agrees at 8 bases. The CDR3 spans 15 residues. Germline CDR1 is KGHSY and CDR2 is FQNENV. V lost 0 bases and J lost 5; bases outside the gene matches: 6. The CDR3 spells CASSQSGQGANEQYF. The DNA for the CDR3 is TGTGCCAGCAGCCAATCGGGTCAGGGGGCCAACGAGCAGTACTTC.

V usage is TRBV14 and J usage is TRBJ2-5, with a tentative D call TRBD2 (6 bases). CDR1 is SGHDN and CDR2 is FVKESK in the germline V gene. CDR3 length equals 15 residues. The V end was cut by 1 base, the J end by 4 bases, with 13 bases between. CDR3 loop: CASSQGVGGRETQYF. CDR3 nucleotide sequence: TGTGCCAGCAGCCAAGGGGTCGGGGGTCGAGAGACCCAGTACTTC. Based on the CDR3 plus reference TRBV14 and TRBJ2-5, the full variable domain is EAGVTQFPSHSVIEKGQTVTLRCDPISGHDNLYWYRRVMGKEIKFLLHFVKESKQDESGMPNNRFLAERTGGTYSTLKVQPAELEDSGVYFCASSQGVGGRETQYFGPGTRLLVL.

The CDR3 loop reads CSASHSSGANVLTF. The CDR3 bases are TGCAGTGCTAGTCACAGCTCTGGGGCCAACGTCCTGACTTTC. The J gene is TRBJ2-6, the V gene TRBV20-1; D is ambiguous. The CDR3 sequence is 14 residues long. The V end lost 3 bases, the J end lost 0 bases, and 6 bases lay between the germline ends. The V gene's germline CDR1 is DFQATT and CDR2 SNEGSKA (reference sequence).

This clonotype was detected a few times. The chain carries TRBV5-1 and TRBJ2-3; 10 bases line up with TRBD2. From germline, CDR1 is SGHRS and CDR2 YFSETQ. Losses at the gene ends were 4 bases for V and 0 bases for J; bases not matched to a gene: 2. The CDR3 consists of 15 residues. The CDR3 DNA reads TGCGCCAGCAGCGGGGGACTAGCGAGCACAGATACGCAGTATTTT. Amino acid sequence: CASSGGLASTDTQYF.